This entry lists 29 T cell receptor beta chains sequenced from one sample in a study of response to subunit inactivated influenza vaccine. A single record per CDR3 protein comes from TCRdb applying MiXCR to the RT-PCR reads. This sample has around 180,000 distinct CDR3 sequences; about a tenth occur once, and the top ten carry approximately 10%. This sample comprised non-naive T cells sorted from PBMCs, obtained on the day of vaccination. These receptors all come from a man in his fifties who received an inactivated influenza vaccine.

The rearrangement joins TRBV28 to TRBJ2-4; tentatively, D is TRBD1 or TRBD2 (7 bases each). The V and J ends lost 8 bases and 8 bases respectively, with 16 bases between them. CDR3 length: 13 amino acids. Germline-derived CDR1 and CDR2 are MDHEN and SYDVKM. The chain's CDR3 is CASLKQGRDIQYF. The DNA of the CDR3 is TGTGCCAGCCTTAAACAGGGGAGGGACATTCAGTACTTC.

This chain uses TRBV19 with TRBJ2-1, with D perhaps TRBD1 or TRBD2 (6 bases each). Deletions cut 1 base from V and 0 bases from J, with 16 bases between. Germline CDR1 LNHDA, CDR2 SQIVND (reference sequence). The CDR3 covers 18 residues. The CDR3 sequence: CASSIGWRGRSSYNEQFF. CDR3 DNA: TGTGCCAGTAGTATAGGGTGGAGGGGGAGGAGCTCCTACAATGAGCAGTTCTTC.

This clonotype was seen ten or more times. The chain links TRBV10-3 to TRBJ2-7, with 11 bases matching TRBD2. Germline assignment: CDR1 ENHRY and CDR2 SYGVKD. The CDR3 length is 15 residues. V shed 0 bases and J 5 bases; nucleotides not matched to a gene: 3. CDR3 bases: TGTGCCATCAGTGAGTCAACTAGCGGGGGTGACGAGCAGTACTTC. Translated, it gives CAISESTSGGDEQYF.

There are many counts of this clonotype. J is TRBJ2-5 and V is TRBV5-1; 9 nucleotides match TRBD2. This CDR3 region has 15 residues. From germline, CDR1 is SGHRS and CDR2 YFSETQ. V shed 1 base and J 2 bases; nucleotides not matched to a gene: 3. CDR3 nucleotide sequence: TGCGCCAGCAGCTTGCGTAGCGGGAGACAAGAGACCCAGTACTTC. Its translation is CASSLRSGRQETQYF.

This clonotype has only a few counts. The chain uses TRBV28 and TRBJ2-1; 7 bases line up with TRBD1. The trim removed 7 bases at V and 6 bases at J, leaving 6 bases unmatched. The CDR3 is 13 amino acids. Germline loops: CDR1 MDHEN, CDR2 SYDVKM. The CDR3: CASKQGPTNEQFF. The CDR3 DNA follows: TGTGCCAGCAAACAGGGGCCTACCAATGAGCAGTTCTTC.

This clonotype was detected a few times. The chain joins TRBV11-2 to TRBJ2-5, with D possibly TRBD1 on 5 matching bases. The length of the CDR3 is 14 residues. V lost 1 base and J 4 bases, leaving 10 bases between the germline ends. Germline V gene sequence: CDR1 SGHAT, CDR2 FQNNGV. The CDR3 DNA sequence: TGTGCCAGCAGCTTAGGCAGGGTTTCAGAGACCCAGTACTTC. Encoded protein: CASSLGRVSETQYF.

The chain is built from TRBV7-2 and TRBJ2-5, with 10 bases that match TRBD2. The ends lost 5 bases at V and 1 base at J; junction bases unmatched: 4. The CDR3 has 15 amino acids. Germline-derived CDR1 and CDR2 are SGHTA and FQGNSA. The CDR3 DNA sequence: TGTGCCAGCAGCCAACTAGCGGGATCCCAAGAGACCCAGTACTTC. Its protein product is CASSQLAGSQETQYF.

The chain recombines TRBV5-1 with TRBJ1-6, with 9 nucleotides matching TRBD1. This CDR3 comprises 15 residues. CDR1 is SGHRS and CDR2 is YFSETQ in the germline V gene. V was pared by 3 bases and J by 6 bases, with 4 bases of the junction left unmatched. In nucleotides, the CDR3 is TGCGCCAGCAGCTCAGGGACAGGGTTTAATTCACCCCTCCACTTT. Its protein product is CASSSGTGFNSPLHF.

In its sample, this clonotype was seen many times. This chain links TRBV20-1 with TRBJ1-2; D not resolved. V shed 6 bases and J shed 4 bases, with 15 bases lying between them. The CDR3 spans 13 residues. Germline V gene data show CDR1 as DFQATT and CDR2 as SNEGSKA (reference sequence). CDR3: CSAPSAESYGYTF. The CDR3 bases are TGCAGTGCCCCTAGTGCGGAATCCTATGGCTACACCTTC.

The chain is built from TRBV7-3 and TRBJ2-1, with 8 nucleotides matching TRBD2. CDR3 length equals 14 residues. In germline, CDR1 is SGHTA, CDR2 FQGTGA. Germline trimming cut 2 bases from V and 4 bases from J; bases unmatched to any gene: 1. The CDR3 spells CASSLGTSYNEQFF. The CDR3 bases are TGTGCCAGCAGCTTAGGGACTAGTTACAATGAGCAGTTCTTC.

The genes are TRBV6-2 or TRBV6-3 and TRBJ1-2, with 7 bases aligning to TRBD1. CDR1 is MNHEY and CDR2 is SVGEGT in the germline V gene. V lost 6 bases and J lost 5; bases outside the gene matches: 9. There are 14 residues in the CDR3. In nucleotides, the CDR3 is TGTGCCAGCAGACAGAACAGGGGACGATATGGCTACACCTTC. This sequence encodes CASRQNRGRYGYTF.

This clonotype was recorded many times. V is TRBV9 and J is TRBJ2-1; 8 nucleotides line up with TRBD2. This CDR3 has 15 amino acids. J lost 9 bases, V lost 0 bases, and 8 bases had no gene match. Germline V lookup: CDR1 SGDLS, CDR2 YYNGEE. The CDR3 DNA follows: TGTGCCAGCAGCGTAGGGGCAGCGGGAGTATTTGAGCAGTTCTTC. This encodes CASSVGAAGVFEQFF.

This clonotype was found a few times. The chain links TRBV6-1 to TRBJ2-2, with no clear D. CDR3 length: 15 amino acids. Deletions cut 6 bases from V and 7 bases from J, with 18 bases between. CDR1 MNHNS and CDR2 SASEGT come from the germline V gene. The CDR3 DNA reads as TGTGCCAGCAGCCCCGCAGGAACCCTAGGCGGGGAGCTGTTTTTT. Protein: CASSPAGTLGGELFF.

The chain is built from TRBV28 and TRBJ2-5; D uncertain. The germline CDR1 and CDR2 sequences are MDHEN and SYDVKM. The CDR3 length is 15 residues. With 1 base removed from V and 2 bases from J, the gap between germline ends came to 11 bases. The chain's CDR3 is CASSLFRHVQETQYF. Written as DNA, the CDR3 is TGTGCCAGCAGTTTATTTCGACATGTTCAAGAGACCCAGTACTTC.

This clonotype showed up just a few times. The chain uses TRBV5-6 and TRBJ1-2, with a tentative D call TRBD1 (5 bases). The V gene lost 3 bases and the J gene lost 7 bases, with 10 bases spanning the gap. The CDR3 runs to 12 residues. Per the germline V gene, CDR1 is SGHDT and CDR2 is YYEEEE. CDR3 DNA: TGTGCCAGCAGCTGGGGGGGTGCTGGCTACACCTTC. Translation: CASSWGGAGYTF.

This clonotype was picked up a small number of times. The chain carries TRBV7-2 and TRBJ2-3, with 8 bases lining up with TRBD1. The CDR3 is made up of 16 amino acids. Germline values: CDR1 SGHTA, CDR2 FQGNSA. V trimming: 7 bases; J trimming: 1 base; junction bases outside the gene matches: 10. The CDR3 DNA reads TGTGCCAGCACACCCCAGGGGGCGCTCGGCACAGATACGCAGTATTTT. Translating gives CASTPQGALGTDTQYF.

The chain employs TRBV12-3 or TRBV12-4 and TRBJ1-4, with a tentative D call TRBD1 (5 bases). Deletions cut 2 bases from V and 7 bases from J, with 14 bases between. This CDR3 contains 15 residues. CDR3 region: CASSLSSRGGEKLFF. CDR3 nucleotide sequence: TGTGCCAGCAGTTTAAGTTCAAGGGGAGGTGAAAAACTGTTTTTT.

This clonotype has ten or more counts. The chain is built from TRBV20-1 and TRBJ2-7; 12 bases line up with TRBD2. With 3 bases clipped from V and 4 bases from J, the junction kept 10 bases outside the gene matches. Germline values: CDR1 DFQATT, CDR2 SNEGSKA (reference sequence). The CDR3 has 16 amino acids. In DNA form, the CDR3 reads TGCAGTGCTAGTGAACCCCGACTAGCGGGAGAGTACGAGCAGTACTTC. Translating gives CSASEPRLAGEYEQYF.

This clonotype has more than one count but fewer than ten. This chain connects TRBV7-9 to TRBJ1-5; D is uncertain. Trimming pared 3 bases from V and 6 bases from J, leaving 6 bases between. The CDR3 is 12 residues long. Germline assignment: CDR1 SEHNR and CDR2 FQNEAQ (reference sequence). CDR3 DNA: TGTGCCAGCAGCTTTTCAGGTCAGCCCCAGCATTTT. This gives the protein CASSFSGQPQHF.

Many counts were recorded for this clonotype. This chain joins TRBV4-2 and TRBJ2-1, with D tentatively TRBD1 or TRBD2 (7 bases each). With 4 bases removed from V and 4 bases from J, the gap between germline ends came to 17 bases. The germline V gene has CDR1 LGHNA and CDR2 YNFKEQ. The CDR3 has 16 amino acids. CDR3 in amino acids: CASSREGQQKYNEQFF. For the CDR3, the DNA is TGTGCCAGCAGCCGGGAGGGACAGCAGAAATACAATGAGCAGTTCTTC.

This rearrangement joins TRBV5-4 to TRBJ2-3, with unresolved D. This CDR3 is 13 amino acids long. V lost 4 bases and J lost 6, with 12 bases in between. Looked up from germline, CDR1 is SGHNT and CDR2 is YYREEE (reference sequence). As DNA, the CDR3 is TGTGCCAGCAGCCCTGGACGTCAGGATACGCAGTATTTT. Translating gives CASSPGRQDTQYF.

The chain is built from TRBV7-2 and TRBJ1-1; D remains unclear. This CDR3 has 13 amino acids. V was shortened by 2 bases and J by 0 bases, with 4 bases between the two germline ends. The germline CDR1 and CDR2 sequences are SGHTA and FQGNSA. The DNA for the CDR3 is TGTGCCAGCAGCTTATTCATGAACACTGAAGCTTTCTTT. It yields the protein CASSLFMNTEAFF.

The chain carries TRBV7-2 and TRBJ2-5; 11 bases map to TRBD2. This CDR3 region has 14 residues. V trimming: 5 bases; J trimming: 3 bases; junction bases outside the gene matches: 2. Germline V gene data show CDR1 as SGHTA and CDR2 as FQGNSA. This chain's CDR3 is CASSPTSGEETQYF. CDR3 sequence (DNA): TGTGCCAGCAGCCCGACTAGCGGGGAAGAGACCCAGTACTTC.

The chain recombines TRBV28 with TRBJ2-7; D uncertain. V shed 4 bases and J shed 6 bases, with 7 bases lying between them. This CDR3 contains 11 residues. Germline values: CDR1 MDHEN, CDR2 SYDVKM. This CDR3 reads CASSSSLEQYF. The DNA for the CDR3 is TGTGCCAGCAGTTCCTCCCTCGAGCAGTACTTC.

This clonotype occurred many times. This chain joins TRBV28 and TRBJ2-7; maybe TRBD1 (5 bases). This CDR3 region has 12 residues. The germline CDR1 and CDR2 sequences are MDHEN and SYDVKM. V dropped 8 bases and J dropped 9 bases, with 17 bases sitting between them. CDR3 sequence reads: CASGRSRVGQYF. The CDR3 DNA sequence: TGTGCCAGCGGCCGTTCCAGGGTCGGGCAGTACTTC.

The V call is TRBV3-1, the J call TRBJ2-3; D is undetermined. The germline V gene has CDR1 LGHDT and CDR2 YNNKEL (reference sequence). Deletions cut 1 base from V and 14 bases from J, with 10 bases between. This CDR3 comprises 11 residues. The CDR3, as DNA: TGTGCCAGCAGCCAAGGTGCGATATTGTATTTT. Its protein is CASSQGAILYF.

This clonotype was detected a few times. The CDR3 DNA sequence: TGTGCCAGCTCATCCCGGGACAGAAATTCACCCCTCCACTTT. Its translation: CASSSRDRNSPLHF. J is TRBJ1-6 and V is TRBV18; 7 bases match TRBD1. The CDR3 loop spans 14 amino acids. With 5 bases clipped from V and 7 bases from J, the junction kept 5 bases outside the gene matches. The germline gives CDR1 KGHSH, CDR2 LQKENI. The full variable domain, in which reference TRBV18 and TRBJ1-6 provide the parts outside the CDR3, is NAGVMQNPRHLVRRRGQEARLRCSPMKGHSHVYWYRQLPEEGLKFMVYLQKENIIDESGMPKERFSAEFPKEGPSILRIQQVVRGDSAAYFCASSSRDRNSPLHFGNGTRLTVT.

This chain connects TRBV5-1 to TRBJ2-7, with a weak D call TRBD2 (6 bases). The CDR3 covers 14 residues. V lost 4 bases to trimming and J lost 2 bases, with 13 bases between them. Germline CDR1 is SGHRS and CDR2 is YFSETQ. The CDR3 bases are TGCGCCAGCAGCCCAACTAGCTTTCCCTACGAGCAGTACTTC. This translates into CASSPTSFPYEQYF.

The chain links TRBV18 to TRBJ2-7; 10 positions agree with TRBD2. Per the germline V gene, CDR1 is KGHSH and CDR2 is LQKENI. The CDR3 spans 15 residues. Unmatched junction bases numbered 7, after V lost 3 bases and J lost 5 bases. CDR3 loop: CASSPPGLATHEQYF. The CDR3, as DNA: TGTGCCAGCTCACCTCCGGGACTAGCGACGCACGAGCAGTACTTC.